The TCR beta chain under discussion was sequenced for a study of blood T cell repertoires in COVID-19. Study summary: The United States, Italy and Spain were the sources of the acute and convalescent COVID-19 samples. Nucleic acid was either cDNA or gDNA, and it came from T cells, B-cell-depleted T cells, or PBMCs.

Source study methods: Counts of nucleated cells, estimated from reference gene primer amplification, were obtained. Libraries were prepared by immunoSEQ multiplex PCR; TCRdb keeps only in-frame clonotypes and omits some of them. The D gene and trimming were derived from the DNA, and the V and J assignments and clone size from that table. The table records some 14,000 clones, around four fifths of them present only once. This CDR3 is 18 amino acids long. Per germline, CDR1 SGHNT and CDR2 YYREEE (reference sequence). The J segment lost 2 bases and the V segment lost 4 bases, leaving 12 bases of the junction unmatched.

Specimen: peripheral blood. The chain couples TRBV5-4 to TRBJ2-5; 12 bases fit TRBD2. This sequence originates from a man in his 70s with acute or convalescent COVID-19. CDR3 residues: CASSREASGGARQETQYF. CDR3 sequence (DNA): TGTGCCAGCAGCCGCGAGGCTAGCGGGGGGGCGAGGCAAGAGACCCAGTACTTC. Drawing the rest from reference TRBV5-4 and TRBJ2-5, the complete variable domain is ETGVTQSPTHLIKTRGQQVTLRCSSQSGHNTVSWYQQALGQGPQFIFQYYREEENGRGNFPPRFSGLQFPNYSSELNVNALELDDSALYLCASSREASGGARQETQYFGPGTRLLVL.